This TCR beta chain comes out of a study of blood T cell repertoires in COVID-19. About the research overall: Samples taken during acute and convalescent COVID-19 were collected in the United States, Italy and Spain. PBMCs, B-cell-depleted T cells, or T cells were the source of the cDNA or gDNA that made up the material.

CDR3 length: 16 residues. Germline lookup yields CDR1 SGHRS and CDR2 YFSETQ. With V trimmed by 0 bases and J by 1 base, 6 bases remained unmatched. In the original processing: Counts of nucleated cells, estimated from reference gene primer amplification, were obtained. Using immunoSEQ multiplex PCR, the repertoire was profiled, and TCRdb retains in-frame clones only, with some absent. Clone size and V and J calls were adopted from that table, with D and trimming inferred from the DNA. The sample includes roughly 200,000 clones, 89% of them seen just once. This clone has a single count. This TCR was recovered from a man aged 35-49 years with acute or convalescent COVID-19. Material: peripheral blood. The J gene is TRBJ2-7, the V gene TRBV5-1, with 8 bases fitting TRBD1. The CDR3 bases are TGCGCCAGCAGCTTGGATGGGCAGGGGGCTTCCTACGAGCAGTACTTC. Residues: CASSLDGQGASYEQYF. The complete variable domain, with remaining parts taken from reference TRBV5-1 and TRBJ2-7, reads KAGVTQTPRYLIKTRGQQVTLSCSPISGHRSVSWYQQTPGQGLQFLFEYFSETQRNKGNFPGRFSGRQFSNSRSEMNVSTLELGDSALYLCASSLDGQGASYEQYFGPGTRLTVT.